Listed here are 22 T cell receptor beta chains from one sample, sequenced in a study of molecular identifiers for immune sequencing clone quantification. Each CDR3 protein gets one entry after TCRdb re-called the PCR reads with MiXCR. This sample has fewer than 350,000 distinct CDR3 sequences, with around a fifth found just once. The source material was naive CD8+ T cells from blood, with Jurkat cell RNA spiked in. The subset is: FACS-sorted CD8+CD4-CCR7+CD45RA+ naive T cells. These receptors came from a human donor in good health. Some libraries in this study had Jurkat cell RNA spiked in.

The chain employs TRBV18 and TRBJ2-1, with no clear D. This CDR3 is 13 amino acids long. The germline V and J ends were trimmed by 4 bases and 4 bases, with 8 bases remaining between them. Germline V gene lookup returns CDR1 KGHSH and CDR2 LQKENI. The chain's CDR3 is CASSLSDYNEQFF. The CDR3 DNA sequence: TGTGCCAGCTCACTGTCGGATTACAATGAGCAGTTCTTC.

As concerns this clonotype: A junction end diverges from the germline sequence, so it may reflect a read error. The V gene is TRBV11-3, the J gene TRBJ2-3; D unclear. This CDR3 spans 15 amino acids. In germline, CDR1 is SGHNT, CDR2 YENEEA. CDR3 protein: CASSLAGLLTATQYF. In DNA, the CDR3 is TGTGCCAGCAGCTTAGCCGGTCTTCTCACAGCTACGCAGTATTTT.

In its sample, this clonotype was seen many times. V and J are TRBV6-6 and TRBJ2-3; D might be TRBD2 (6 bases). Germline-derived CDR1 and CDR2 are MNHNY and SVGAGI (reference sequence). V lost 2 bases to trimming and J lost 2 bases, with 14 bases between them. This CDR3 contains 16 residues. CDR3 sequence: CASSYPEAGITDTQYF. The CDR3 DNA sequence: TGTGCCAGCAGTTACCCCGAAGCGGGTATCACAGATACGCAGTATTTT.

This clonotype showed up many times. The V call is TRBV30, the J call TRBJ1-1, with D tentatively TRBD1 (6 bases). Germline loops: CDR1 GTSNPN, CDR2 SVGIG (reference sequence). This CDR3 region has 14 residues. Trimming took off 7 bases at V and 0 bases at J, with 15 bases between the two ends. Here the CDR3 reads CALDRDEMNTEAFF. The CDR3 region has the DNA TGTGCCTTGGACAGAGATGAAATGAACACTGAAGCTTTCTTT.

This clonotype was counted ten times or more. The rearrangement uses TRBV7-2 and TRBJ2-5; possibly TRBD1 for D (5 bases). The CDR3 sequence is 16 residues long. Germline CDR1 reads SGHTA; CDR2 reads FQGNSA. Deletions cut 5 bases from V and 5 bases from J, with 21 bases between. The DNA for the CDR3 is TGTGCCAGCAGCCCGACCATGGCCAGGGCGCCCGAGACCCAGTACTTC. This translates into CASSPTMARAPETQYF.

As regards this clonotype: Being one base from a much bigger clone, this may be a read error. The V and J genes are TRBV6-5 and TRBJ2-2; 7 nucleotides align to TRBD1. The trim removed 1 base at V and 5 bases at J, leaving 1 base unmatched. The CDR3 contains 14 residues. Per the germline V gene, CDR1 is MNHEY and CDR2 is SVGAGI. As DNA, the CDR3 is TGTGCCAGCAGTTACTTCAGGGGGACCGGGGAGCTGTTTTTT. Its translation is CASSYFRGTGELFF.

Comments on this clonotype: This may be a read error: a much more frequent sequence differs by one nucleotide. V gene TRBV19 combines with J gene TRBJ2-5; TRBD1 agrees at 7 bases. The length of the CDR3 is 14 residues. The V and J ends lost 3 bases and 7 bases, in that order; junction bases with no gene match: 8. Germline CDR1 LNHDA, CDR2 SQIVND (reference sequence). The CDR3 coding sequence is TGTGCCAGTAGTATCATAGGGGGCGAAGGGACCCAGTACTTC. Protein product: CASSIIGGEGTQYF.

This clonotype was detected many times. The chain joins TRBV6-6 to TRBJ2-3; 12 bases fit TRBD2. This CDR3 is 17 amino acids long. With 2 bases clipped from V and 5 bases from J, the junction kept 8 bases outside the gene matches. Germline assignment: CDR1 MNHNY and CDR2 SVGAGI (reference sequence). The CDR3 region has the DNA TGTGCCAGCAGTTACGTTTCAGGGGGACTAGCGGGAGATACGCAGTATTTT. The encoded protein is CASSYVSGGLAGDTQYF.

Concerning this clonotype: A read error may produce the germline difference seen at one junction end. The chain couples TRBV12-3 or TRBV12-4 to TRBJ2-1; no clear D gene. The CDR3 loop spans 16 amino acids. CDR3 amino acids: CASSFPYSSSYDEQFF. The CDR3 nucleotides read TGTGCCAGCAGTTTCCCCTACTCGAGCTCCTACGATGAGCAGTTCTTC.

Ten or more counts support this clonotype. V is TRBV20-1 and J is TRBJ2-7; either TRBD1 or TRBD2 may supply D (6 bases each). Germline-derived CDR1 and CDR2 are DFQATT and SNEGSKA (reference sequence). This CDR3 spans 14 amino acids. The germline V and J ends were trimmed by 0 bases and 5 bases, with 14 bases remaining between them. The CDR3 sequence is CSARDRYREDEQYF. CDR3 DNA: TGCAGTGCTAGAGATCGGTACAGGGAGGACGAGCAGTACTTC.

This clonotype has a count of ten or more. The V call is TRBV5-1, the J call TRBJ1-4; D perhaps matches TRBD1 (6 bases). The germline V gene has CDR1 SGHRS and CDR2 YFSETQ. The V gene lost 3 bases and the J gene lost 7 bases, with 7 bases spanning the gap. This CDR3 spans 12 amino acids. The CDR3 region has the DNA TGCGCCAGCAGCTCGGACAGTGAAAAACTGTTTTTT. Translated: CASSSDSEKLFF.

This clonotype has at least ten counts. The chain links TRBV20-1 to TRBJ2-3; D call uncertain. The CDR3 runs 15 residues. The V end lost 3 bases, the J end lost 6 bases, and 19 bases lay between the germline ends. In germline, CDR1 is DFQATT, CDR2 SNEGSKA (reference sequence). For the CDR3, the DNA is TGCAGTGCTAGCCCCTCTGAATCCGATTGGGATACGCAGTATTTT. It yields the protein CSASPSESDWDTQYF.

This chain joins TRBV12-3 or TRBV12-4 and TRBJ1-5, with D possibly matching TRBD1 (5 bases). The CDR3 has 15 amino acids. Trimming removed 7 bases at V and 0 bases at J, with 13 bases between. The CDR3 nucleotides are TGTGCCAGCACCGAGGGACGGACTAGCAATCAGCCCCAGCATTTT. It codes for CASTEGRTSNQPQHF.

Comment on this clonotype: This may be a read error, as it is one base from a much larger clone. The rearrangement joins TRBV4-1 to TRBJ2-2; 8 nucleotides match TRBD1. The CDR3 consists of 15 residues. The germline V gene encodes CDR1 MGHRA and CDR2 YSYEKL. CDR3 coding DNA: TGCGCCGGCAGCCAAGGCCCCGGACAGGGTGGGATTTTGTTTTTT. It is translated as CAGSQGPGQGGILFF.

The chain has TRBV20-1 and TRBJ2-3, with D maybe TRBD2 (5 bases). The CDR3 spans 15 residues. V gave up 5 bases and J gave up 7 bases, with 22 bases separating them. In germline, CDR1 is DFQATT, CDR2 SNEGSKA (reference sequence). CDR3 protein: CSAGPTSGVEHTQYF. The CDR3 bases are TGCAGTGCTGGGCCTACTAGTGGAGTTGAACATACGCAGTATTTT.

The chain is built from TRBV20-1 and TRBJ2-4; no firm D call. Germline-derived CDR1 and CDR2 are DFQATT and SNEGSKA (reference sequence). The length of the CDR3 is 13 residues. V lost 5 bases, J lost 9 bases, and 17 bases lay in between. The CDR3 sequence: CSALDGSLGIQYF. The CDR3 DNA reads TGCAGTGCTCTAGACGGCTCCTTAGGCATTCAGTACTTC.

CDR3 amino acids: CASAELGMDTGELFF. As DNA, the CDR3 is TGTGCCAGCGCTGAGTTGGGGATGGACACCGGGGAGCTGTTTTTT. The chain recombines TRBV6-4 with TRBJ2-2, with D uncertain. The germline V and J ends were trimmed by 8 bases and 3 bases, with 16 bases remaining between them. The CDR3 is 15 residues long. Germline loops: CDR1 MRHNA, CDR2 SNTAGT.

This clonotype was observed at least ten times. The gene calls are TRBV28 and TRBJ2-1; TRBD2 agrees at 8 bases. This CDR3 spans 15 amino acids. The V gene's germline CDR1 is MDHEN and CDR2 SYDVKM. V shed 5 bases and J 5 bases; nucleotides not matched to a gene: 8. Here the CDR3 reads CASSPPGTSNNEQFF. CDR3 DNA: TGTGCCAGCAGTCCTCCCGGGACTAGTAACAATGAGCAGTTCTTC.

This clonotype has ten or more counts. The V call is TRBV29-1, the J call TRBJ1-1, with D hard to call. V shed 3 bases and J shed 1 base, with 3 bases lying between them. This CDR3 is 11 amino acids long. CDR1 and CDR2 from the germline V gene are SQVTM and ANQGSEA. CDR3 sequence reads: CSVEKNTEAFF. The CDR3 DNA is TGCAGCGTTGAGAAGAACACTGAAGCTTTCTTT.

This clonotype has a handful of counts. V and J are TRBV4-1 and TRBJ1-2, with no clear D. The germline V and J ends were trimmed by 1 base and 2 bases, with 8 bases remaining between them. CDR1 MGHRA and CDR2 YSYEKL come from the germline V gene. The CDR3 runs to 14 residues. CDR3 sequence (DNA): TGCGCCAGCAGCCAAGCGGAGGAAAACTATGGCTACACCTTC. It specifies CASSQAEENYGYTF.

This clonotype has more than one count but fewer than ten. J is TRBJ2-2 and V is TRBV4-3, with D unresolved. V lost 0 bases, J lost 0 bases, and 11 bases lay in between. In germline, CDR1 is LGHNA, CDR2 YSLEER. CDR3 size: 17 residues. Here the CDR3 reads CASSQDLGIANTGELFF. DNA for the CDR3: TGCGCCAGCAGCCAAGATTTAGGTATCGCGAACACCGGGGAGCTGTTTTTT.

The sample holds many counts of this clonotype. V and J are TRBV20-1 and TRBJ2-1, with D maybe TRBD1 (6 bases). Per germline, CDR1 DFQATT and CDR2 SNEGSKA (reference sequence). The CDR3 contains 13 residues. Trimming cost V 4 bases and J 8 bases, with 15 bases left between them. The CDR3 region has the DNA TGCAGTGCTATGCGCTTTGGGGGCGATGAGCAGTTCTTC. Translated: CSAMRFGGDEQFF.